The T cell receptor beta chain under discussion was sequenced for a study of cytomegalovirus exposure and HLA in healthy donors. The overall study: According to later analysis, the same platform produced the 90 to 150 validation and over 600 first-cohort repertoires.

Data came from immunoSEQ multiplex PCR; TCRdb stores just in-frame clones and leaves some out. Among 120,000 or so clones listed, about 89% were seen once. Notes on the study in general: Later, an analysis found that TCR clusters from the first cohort tended to co-occur in the 110 or so validation repertoires. Rare TCR sequences predominated, though certain public TCRs were found in many donors.

Note on this clone: What it binds is unknown.

CDR1 MGHRA and CDR2 YSYEKL come from the germline V gene. V was cut by 0 bases and J by 4 bases, with 16 bases left in between. CDR3 length: 16 residues. Sequencing input: PBMCs. This rearrangement joins TRBV4-1 to TRBJ2-7; D call uncertain. The receptor's source is a woman between 18 and 29 years old in good health and CMV-seronegative. The CDR3 nucleotides read TGCGCCAGCAGCCAAGATCCCCTAGAGAAGTCGTACGAGCAGTACTTC. Its translation: CASSQDPLEKSYEQYF.